The text below deals with one T cell receptor beta chain. Its target is not known. CDR3 length equals 14 residues. V dropped 4 bases and J dropped 3 bases, with 13 bases sitting between them. Germline loops: CDR1 SGHDT, CDR2 YYEEEE. The isolated RNA, all of it, was reverse transcribed, so expressed TCRB transcripts were what got sequenced. Using immunoSEQ multiplex PCR, the repertoire was profiled, and TCRdb retains in-frame clones only, with some absent. The sample has over 650,000 clones, over 12% seen once. This specimen belongs to a study of beta chain features in type 1 diabetes. The study, taken as a whole, reports: All four CD4+ subsets from Type 1 diabetes patients carried moderately but significantly shorter TCRB CDR3s.

Sequencing was carried out using naive CD4+ T cells from blood. The origin of this receptor is a man younger than 30 with type 1 diabetes. This chain joins TRBV5-6 and TRBJ1-2; no firm D call. CDR3: CASSDPVADYGYTF. The DNA of the CDR3 is TGTGCCAGCAGCGACCCGGTGGCAGACTATGGCTACACCTTC. Variable domain in full (rest from reference TRBV5-6 and TRBJ1-2): DAGVTQSPTHLIKTRGQQVTLRCSPKSGHDTVSWYQQALGQGPQFIFQYYEEEERQRGNFPDRFSGHQFPNYSSELNVNALLLGDSALYLCASSDPVADYGYTFGSGTRLTVV.